This T cell receptor beta chain was captured in a study of T cell repertoires in cytomegalovirus infection. Study-level information: Indications of both CMV infection and matching HLA type were provided by public TCR beta signatures. Whole-study results and caveats: The ex vivo response was dominated by HLA-C-restricted CMV-specific TCR beta clonotypes. Public TCR beta family frequency separated CMV-and-HLA carriers, including in an independent cohort.

From the reads, TCRdb called clonotypes with MiXCR, one entry per CDR3 protein. The data show 250,000 to 300,000 distinct CDR3 sequences, about 25% seen once. The CDR3 totals 16 residues. The V end lost 0 bases, the J end lost 0 bases, and 9 bases lay between the germline ends. CDR1 is LGHDT, CDR2 YNNKEL, per germline (reference sequence). On this clonotype itself: Its antigen is unknown.

This sequence joins TRBV3-1 and TRBJ2-4, with D tentatively TRBD2 (6 bases). Sequenced: PBMCs. This receptor was taken from a human donor in good health (CMV status not recorded). Some clones in this sample may be carry-over from other donors' samples. Written as DNA, the CDR3 is TGTGCCAGCAGCCAAGAGGGGGGACGAGCCAAAAACATTCAGTACTTC. It is translated as CASSQEGGRAKNIQYF. Full variable domain (remainder filled in from reference TRBV3-1 and TRBJ2-4): DTAVSQTPKYLVTQMGNDKSIKCEQNLGHDTMYWYKQDSKKFLKIMFSYNNKELIINETVPNRFSPKSPDKAHLNLHINSLELGDSAVYFCASSQEGGRAKNIQYFGAGTRLSVL.